Listed here are 4 T cell receptor beta chains from one sample, sequenced in a study of blood T cell repertoires in COVID-19. Sequencing used immunoSEQ multiplex PCR; TCRdb keeps in-frame clones, though not all of them. The sample records roughly 390,000 clones, 85% being singletons. Source material: peripheral blood. The source is a woman between 18 and 30 years old with acute or convalescent COVID-19.

J is TRBJ1-2 and V is TRBV2; tentatively, D is TRBD1 (5 bases). The CDR3 is 15 residues long. Germline CDR1 and CDR2: SNHLY and FYNNEI. With 3 bases removed from V and 4 bases from J, the gap between germline ends came to 15 bases. CDR3 region: CASSEAGPFSYGYTF. The CDR3 DNA sequence: TGTGCCAGCAGTGAGGCGGGACCCTTTAGCTATGGCTACACCTTC.

The V call is TRBV28, the J call TRBJ1-5; 9 bases match TRBD1. V lost 7 bases and J lost 3; bases outside the gene matches: 4. The length of the CDR3 is 14 residues. Germline CDR1 and CDR2: MDHEN and SYDVKM. CDR3 loop: CASIRDRVNQPQHF. The CDR3 nucleotides read TGTGCCAGCATAAGGGACAGGGTCAATCAGCCCCAGCATTTT.

The chain uses TRBV5-8 and TRBJ1-4; no firm D call. Germline V CDR1 and CDR2: SGHTS, YDEGEE. V was trimmed by 1 base and J by 7 bases, leaving 14 bases between them. The CDR3 loop spans 15 amino acids. CDR3 in DNA: TGTGCCAGCAGCTTGTACGCAGCGGGTGGTGAAAAACTGTTTTTT. Protein sequence: CASSLYAAGGEKLFF.

The chain has TRBV6-5 and TRBJ2-1, with TRBD2 matching over 13 bases. This CDR3 region has 14 residues. Germline assignment: CDR1 MNHEY and CDR2 SVGAGI. Trimming cost V 6 bases and J 8 bases; bases outside gene matches: 4. CDR3 protein: CASRLAGGSDEQFF. CDR3 coding DNA: TGTGCCAGCAGACTAGCGGGGGGGTCAGATGAGCAGTTCTTC.